These 7 T cell receptor beta chains originate from one sample sequenced in a study of regulatory T cells in long-lasting Graves disease. Assembly of TCR beta libraries relied on iRepertoire HTBI primers together with Arm-PCR of CDR3 regions. MiXCR, run by TCRdb on the multiplex PCR reads, gives a single entry per CDR3 protein. This repertoire shows about 440,000 distinct CDR3 sequences, about 15% found once; its top ten account for roughly a sixth. Time point in this sample: newly diagnosed GD, antithyroid drugs for less than 3 months. PBMC-extracted RNA yielded the TCR library. These data were also reused for a study on T cells in Graves' hyperthyroidism and ophthalmopathy.

The sample in question was peripheral blood mononuclear cells (PBMCs), obtained at new diagnosis, from a patient treated with antithyroid drugs. The receptors come from a woman in her 30s with Graves disease.

This clonotype was found a few times. The chain links TRBV2 to TRBJ1-3, with D possibly being TRBD1 (6 bases). Germline-derived CDR1 and CDR2 are SNHLY and FYNNEI. Deletions cut 8 bases from V and 4 bases from J, with 9 bases between. This CDR3 has 12 amino acids. The CDR3 DNA sequence: TGTGCCAGCGGGACATACGGAAACACCATATATTTT. Encoded protein: CASGTYGNTIYF.

This clonotype was found many times. The chain couples TRBV27 to TRBJ1-6; weak D call: TRBD1 (5 bases). Per the germline V gene, CDR1 is MNHEY and CDR2 is SMNVEV (reference sequence). This CDR3 has 15 amino acids. The V end was cut by 5 bases, the J end by 7 bases, with 15 bases between. DNA for the CDR3: TGTGCCAGCAGTCGCGTGGGGGGAGACAATTCACCCCTCCACTTT. Translated, it gives CASSRVGGDNSPLHF.

At least ten counts were recorded for this clonotype. V gene TRBV12-3 or TRBV12-4 combines with J gene TRBJ2-2, with D perhaps matching TRBD2 (6 bases). There are 19 residues in the CDR3. Trimming removed 1 base at V and 2 bases at J, with 20 bases between. For the CDR3, the DNA is TGTGCCAGCAGTTTAGAAGAGTGGCCGGCGGGACCAAACACCGGGGAGCTGTTTTTT. Its protein is CASSLEEWPAGPNTGELFF.

The chain combines TRBV11-3 with TRBJ2-3, with D perhaps matching TRBD2 (6 bases). CDR1 is SGHNT, CDR2 YENEEA, per germline. The V gene lost 5 bases and the J gene lost 3 bases, with 12 bases spanning the gap. The CDR3 extends over 14 amino acids. Here the CDR3 reads CASSRTGATDTQYF. The CDR3 bases are TGTGCCAGCAGCCGAACGGGAGCGACAGATACGCAGTATTTT.

This clonotype appeared many times. The J gene is TRBJ2-2, the V gene TRBV12-3 or TRBV12-4; D is unclear. The V end lost 5 bases, the J end lost 5 bases, and 6 bases lay between the germline ends. CDR3 length equals 12 residues. The CDR3 reads CASSQHTGELFF. The CDR3 coding sequence is TGTGCCAGCAGTCAACATACCGGGGAGCTGTTTTTT.

There are many counts of this clonotype. V gene TRBV3-1 combines with J gene TRBJ2-7, with 11 nucleotides matching TRBD1. The J segment lost 2 bases and the V segment lost 0 bases, leaving 3 bases of the junction unmatched. The germline V gene has CDR1 LGHDT and CDR2 YNNKEL (reference sequence). The CDR3 is 16 amino acids. The CDR3: CASSQDAGQGAYEQYF. In nucleotides, the CDR3 is TGTGCCAGCAGCCAAGATGCGGGACAGGGGGCCTACGAGCAGTACTTC.

This clonotype was counted many times. The chain employs TRBV11-2 and TRBJ2-7, with TRBD2 identical over 8 bases. The ends lost 5 bases at V and 1 base at J; junction bases unmatched: 4. Germline assignment: CDR1 SGHAT and CDR2 FQNNGV. CDR3 length equals 14 residues. The CDR3 spells CASSPGGASYEQYF. As DNA, the CDR3 is TGTGCCAGCAGCCCGGGGGGGGCGTCCTACGAGCAGTACTTC.